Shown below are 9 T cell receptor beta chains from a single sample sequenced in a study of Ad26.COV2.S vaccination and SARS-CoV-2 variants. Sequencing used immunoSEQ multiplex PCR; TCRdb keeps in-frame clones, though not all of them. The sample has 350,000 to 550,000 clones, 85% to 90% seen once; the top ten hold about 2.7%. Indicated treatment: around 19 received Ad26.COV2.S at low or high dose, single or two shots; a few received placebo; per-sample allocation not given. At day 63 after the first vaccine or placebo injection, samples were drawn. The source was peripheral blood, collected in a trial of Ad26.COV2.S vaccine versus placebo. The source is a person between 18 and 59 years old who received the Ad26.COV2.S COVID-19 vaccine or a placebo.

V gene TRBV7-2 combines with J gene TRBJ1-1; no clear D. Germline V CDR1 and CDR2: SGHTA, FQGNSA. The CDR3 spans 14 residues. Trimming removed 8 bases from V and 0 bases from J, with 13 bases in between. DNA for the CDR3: TGTGCCAGCTCCCGAGGGCCGATGAACACTGAAGCTTTCTTT. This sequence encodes CASSRGPMNTEAFF.

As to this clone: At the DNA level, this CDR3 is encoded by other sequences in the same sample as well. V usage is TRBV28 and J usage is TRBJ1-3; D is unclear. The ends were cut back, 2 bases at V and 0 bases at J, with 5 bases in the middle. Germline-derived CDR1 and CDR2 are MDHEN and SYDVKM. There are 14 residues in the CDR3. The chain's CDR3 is CASSLRGSGNTIYF. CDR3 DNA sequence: TGTGCCAGCAGTTTAAGAGGCTCTGGAAACACCATATATTTT.

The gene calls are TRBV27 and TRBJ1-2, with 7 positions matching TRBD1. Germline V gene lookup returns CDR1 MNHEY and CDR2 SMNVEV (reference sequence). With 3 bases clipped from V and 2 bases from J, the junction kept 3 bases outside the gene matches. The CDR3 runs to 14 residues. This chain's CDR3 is CASSLVRGNYGYTF. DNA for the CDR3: TGTGCCAGCAGTTTGGTCAGGGGGAACTATGGCTACACCTTC.

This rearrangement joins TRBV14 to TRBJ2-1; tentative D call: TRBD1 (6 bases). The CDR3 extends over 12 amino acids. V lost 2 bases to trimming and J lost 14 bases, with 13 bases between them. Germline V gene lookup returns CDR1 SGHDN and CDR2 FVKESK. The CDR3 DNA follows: TGTGCCAGCAGCCAACAGGGGTTAGGCAAGTTCTTC. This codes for CASSQQGLGKFF.

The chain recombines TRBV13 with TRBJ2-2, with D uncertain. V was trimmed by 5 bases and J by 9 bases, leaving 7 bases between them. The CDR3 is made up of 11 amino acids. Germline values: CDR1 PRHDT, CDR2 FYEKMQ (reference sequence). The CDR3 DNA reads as TGTGCCAGCAGCCTCGGCAGGGAGCTGTTTTTT. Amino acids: CASSLGRELFF.

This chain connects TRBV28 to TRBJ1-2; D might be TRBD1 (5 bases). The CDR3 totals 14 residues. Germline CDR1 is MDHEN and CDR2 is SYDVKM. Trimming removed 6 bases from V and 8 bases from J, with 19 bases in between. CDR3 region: CASRRKGTTTGYTF. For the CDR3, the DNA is TGTGCCAGCAGGAGAAAGGGGACTACTACCGGCTACACCTTC.

The CDR3 region is CASSRRWGSSYNEQFF. Written as DNA, the CDR3 is TGTGCCAGCAGCCGTCGGTGGGGGAGCTCCTACAATGAGCAGTTCTTC. The chain recombines TRBV28 with TRBJ2-1; D may be TRBD1 or TRBD2 (5 bases each). Germline-derived CDR1 and CDR2 are MDHEN and SYDVKM. This CDR3 has 16 amino acids. Trimming shortened V by 6 bases and J by 0 bases, and 15 bases separated the two germline ends.

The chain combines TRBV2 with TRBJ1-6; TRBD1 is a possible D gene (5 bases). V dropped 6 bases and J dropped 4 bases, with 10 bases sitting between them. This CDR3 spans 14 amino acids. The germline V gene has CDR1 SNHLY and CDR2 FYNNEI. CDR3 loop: CASSAGYYNSPLHF. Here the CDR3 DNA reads TGTGCCAGCAGCGCAGGGTATTATAATTCACCCCTCCACTTT.

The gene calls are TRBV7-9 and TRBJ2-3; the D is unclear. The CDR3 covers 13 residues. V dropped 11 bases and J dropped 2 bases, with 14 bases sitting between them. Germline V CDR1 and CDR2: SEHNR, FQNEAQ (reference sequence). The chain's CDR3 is CAGKLAATDTQYF. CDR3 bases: TGTGCCGGCAAGCTCGCCGCCACAGATACGCAGTATTTT.